This T cell receptor beta chain is from a study of early T cells in non-severe SARS-CoV-2 infection. There are many counts of this clonotype. Individual cDNA molecules received unique molecular identifiers during library preparation. One entry per CDR3 protein results from TCRdb running MiXCR on the 5' RACE reads. The sample lists approximately 50,000 distinct CDR3 sequences; approximately 11% were seen once. J lost 2 bases, V lost 2 bases, and 4 bases had no gene match. Germline V gene lookup returns CDR1 SGHTA and CDR2 FQGNSA. This CDR3 region has 15 residues. V and J are TRBV7-2 and TRBJ2-5; 8 nucleotides agree with TRBD2. The specimen was whole blood. This receptor was obtained from an adult who was a healthcare worker with PCR-confirmed SARS-CoV-2 infection or an uninfected control (not recorded which). The CDR3 here is CASSLRTGGQETQYF. In DNA form, the CDR3 reads TGTGCCAGCAGCTTAAGAACGGGGGGGCAAGAGACCCAGTACTTC.